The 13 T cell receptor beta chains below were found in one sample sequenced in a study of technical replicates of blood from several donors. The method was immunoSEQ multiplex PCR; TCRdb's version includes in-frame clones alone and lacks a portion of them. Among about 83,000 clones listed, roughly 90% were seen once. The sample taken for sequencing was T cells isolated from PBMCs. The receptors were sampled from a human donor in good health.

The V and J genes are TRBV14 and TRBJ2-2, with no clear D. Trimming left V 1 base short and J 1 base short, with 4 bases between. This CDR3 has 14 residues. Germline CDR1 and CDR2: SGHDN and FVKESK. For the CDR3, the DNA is TGTGCCAGCAGCCAAGTCGTGAACACCGGGGAGCTGTTTTTT. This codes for CASSQVVNTGELFF.

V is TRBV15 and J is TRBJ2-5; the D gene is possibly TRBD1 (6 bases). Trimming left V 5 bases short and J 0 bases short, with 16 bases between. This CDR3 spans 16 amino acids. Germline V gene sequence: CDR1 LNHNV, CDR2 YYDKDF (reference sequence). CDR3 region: CATSGPRDKYQETQYF. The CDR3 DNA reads TGTGCCACCAGCGGACCCCGGGACAAGTACCAAGAGACCCAGTACTTC. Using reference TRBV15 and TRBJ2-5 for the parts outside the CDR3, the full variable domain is DAMVIQNPRYQVTQFGKPVTLSCSQTLNHNVMYWYQQKSSQAPKLLFHYYDKDFNNEADTPDNFQSRRPNTSFCFLDIRSPGLGDTAMYLCATSGPRDKYQETQYFGPGTRLLVL.

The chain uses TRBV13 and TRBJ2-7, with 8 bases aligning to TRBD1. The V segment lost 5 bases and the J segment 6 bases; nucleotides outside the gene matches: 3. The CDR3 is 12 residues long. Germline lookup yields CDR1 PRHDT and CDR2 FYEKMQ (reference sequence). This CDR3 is CASSQTGAEQYF. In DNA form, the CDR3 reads TGTGCCAGCAGCCAGACAGGGGCCGAGCAGTACTTC.

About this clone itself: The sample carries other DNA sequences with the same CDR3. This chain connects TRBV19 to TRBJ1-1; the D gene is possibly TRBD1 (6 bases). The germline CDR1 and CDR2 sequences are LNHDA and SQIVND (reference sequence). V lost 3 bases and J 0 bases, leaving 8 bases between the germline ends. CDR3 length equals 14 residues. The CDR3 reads CASSMGTLNTEAFF. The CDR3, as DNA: TGTGCCAGTAGTATGGGGACACTGAACACTGAAGCTTTCTTT.

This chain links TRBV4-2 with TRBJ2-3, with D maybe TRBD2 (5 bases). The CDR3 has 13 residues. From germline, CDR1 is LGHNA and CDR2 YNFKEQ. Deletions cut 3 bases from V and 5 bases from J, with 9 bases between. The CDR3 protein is CASSHVRGDTQYF. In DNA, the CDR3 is TGTGCCAGCAGCCACGTCCGGGGAGATACGCAGTATTTT.

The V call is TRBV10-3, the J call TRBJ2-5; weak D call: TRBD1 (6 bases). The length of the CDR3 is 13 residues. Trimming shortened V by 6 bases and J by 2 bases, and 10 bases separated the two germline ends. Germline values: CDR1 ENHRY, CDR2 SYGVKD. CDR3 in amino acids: CAIRGHTQETQYF. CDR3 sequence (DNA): TGTGCCATCAGGGGACACACGCAAGAGACCCAGTACTTC.

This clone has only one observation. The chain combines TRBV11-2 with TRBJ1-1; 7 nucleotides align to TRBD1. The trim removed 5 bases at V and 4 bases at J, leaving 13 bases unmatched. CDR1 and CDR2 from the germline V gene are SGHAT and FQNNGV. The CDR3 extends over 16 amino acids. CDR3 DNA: TGTGCCAGCAGCAGATCGACAGGGCCGGTGTTCACTGAAGCTTTCTTT. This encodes CASSRSTGPVFTEAFF.

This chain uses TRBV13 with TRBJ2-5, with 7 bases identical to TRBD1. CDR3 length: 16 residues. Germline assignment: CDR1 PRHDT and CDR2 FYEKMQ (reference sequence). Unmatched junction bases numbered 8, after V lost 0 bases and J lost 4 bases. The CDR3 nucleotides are TGTGCCAGCAGCTTAGGGCGACAGGGAAAAGGAGAGACCCAGTACTTC. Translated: CASSLGRQGKGETQYF.

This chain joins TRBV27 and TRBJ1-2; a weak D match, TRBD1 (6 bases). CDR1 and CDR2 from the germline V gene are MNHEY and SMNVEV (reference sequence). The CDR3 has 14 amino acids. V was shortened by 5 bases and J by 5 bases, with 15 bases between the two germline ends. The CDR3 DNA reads TGTGCCAGCAGTCTCACAGGGCCCCTATATGGCTACACCTTC. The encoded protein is CASSLTGPLYGYTF.

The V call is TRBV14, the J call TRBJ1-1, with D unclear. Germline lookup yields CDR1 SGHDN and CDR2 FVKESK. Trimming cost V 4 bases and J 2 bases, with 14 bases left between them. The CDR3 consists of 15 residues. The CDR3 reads CASSPLGSLNTEAFF. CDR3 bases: TGTGCCAGCAGCCCGTTGGGGAGCTTAAACACTGAAGCTTTCTTT.

CDR3 sequence (DNA): TGTGCCAGCAGCTTGGGGACAGGCACAGATACGCAGTATTTT. This translates into CASSLGTGTDTQYF. The chain carries TRBV5-5 and TRBJ2-3, with a possible D match to TRBD1 (6 bases). The CDR3 runs to 14 residues. V lost 0 bases and J 1 base, leaving 6 bases between the germline ends. Germline V gene data show CDR1 as SGHKS and CDR2 as YYEKEE (reference sequence).

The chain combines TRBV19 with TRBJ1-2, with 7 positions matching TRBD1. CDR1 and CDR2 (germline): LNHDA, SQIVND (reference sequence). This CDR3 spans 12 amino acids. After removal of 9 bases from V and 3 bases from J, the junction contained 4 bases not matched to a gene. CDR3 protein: CARGDSYYGYTF. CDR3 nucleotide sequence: TGTGCCAGGGGGGACAGCTACTATGGCTACACCTTC. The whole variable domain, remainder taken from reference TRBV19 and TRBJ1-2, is DGGITQSPKYLFRKEGQNVTLSCEQNLNHDAMYWYRQDPGQGLRLIYYSQIVNDFQKGDIAEGYSVSREKKESFPLTVTSAQKNPTAFYLCARGDSYYGYTFGSGTRLTVV.

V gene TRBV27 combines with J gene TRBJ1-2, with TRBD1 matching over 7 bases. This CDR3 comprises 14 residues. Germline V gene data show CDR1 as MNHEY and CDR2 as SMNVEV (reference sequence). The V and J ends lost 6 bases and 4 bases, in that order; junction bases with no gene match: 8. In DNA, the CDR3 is TGTGCCAGCAGGCCTACAGGGGTCCGCTATGGCTACACCTTC. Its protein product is CASRPTGVRYGYTF.